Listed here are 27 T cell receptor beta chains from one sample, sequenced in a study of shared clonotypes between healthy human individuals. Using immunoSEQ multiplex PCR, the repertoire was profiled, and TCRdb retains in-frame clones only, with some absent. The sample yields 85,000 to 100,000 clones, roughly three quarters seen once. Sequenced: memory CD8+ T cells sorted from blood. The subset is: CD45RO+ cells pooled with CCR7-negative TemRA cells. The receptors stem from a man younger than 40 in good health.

The CDR3 nucleotides are TGTGCCAGTTCCCCGGGCACAGATACGCAGTATTTT. This translates into CASSPGTDTQYF. The chain carries TRBV19 and TRBJ2-3; D not certain. Trimming took off 8 bases at V and 1 base at J, with 7 bases between the two ends. Germline lookup yields CDR1 LNHDA and CDR2 SQIVND (reference sequence). The CDR3 has 12 amino acids. Full variable domain (remainder filled in from reference TRBV19 and TRBJ2-3): DGGITQSPKYLFRKEGQNVTLSCEQNLNHDAMYWYRQDPGQGLRLIYYSQIVNDFQKGDIAEGYSVSREKKESFPLTVTSAQKNPTAFYLCASSPGTDTQYFGPGTRLTVL.

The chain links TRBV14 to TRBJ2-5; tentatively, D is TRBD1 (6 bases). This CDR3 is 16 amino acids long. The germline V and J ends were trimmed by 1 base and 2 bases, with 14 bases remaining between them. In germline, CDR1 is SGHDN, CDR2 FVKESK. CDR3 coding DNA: TGTGCCAGCAGCCAAGCGTGGACAGAGAATCAAGAGACCCAGTACTTC. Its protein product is CASSQAWTENQETQYF.

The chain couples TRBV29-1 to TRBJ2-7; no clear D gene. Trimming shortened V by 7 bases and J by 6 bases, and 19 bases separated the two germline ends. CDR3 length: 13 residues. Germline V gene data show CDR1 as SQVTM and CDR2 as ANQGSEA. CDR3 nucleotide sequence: TGCAGCGCTGCCCTCCATGGGTCCACCGAGCAGTACTTC. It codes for CSAALHGSTEQYF.

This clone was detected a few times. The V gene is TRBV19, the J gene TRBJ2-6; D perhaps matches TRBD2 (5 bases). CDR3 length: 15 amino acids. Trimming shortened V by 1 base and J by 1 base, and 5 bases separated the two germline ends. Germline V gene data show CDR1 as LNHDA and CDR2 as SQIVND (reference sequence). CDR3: CASSIGLSGANVLTF. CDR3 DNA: TGTGCCAGTAGTATAGGACTATCTGGGGCCAACGTCCTGACTTTC.

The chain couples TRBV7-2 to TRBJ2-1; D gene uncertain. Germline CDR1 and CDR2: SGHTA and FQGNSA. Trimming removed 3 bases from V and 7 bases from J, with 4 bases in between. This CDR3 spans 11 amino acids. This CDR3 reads CASSFLNEQFF. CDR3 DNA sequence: TGTGCCAGCAGCTTTTTAAATGAGCAGTTCTTC.

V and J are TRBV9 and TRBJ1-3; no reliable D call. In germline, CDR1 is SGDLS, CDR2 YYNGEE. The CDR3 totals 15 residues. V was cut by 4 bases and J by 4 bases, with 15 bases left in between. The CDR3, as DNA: TGTGCCAGCAGCCCCCGGGTCTCGTCCGGAAACACCATATATTTT. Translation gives CASSPRVSSGNTIYF. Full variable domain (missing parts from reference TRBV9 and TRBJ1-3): DSGVTQTPKHLITATGQRVTLRCSPRSGDLSVYWYQQSLDQGLQFLIQYYNGEERAKGNILERFSAQQFPDLHSELNLSSLELGDSALYFCASSPRVSSGNTIYFGEGSWLTVV.

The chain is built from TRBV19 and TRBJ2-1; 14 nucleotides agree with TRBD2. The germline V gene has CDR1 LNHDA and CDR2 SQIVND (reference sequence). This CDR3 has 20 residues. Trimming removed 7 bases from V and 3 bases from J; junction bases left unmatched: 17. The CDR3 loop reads CASTKTGTSGREVNYNEQFF. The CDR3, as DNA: TGTGCCAGTACCAAGACCGGGACTAGCGGGAGAGAGGTGAACTACAATGAGCAGTTCTTC.

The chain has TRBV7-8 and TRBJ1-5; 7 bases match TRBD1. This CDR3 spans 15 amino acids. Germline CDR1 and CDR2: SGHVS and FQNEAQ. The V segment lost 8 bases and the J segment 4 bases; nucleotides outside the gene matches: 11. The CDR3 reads CASGEIQGVNQPQHF. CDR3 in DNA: TGTGCCAGCGGAGAGATCCAGGGGGTAAATCAGCCCCAGCATTTT. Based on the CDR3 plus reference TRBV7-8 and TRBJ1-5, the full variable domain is GAGVSQSPRYKVAKRGQDVALRCDPISGHVSLFWYQQALGQGPEFLTYFQNEAQLDKSGLPSDRFFAERPEGSVSTLKIQRTQQEDSAVYLCASGEIQGVNQPQHFGDGTRLSIL.

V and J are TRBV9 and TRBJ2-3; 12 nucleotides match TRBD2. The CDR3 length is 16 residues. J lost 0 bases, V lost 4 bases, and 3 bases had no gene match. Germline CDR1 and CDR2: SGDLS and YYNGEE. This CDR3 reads CASSPGTSGSTDTQYF. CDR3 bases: TGTGCCAGCAGCCCAGGGACTAGCGGGAGCACAGATACGCAGTATTTT. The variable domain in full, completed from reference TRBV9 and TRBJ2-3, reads DSGVTQTPKHLITATGQRVTLRCSPRSGDLSVYWYQQSLDQGLQFLIQYYNGEERAKGNILERFSAQQFPDLHSELNLSSLELGDSALYFCASSPGTSGSTDTQYFGPGTRLTVL.

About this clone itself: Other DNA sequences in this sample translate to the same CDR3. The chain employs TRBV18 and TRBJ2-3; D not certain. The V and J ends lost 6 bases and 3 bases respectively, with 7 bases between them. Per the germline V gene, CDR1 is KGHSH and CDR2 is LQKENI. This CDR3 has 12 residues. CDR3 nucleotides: TGTGCCAGCTCCCCCTTTACAGATACGCAGTATTTT. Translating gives CASSPFTDTQYF.

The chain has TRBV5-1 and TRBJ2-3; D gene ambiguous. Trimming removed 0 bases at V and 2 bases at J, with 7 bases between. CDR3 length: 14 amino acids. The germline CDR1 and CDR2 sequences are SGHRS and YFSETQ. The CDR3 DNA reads TGCGCCAGCAGCTTGGATTGGGTCACAGATACGCAGTATTTT. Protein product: CASSLDWVTDTQYF.

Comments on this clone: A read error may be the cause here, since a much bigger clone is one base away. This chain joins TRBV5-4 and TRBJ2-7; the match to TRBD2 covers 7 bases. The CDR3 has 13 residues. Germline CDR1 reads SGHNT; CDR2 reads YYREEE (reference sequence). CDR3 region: CAGSLAGAYEQYF. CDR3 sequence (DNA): TGTGCCGGCAGCTTGGCGGGGGCCTACGAGCAGTACTTC.

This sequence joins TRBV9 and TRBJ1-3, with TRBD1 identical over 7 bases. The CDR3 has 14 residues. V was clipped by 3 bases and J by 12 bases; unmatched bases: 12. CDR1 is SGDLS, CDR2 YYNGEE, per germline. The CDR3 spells CASSEAQGPIGIYF. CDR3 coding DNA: TGTGCCAGCAGCGAGGCACAGGGGCCTATCGGCATATATTTT.

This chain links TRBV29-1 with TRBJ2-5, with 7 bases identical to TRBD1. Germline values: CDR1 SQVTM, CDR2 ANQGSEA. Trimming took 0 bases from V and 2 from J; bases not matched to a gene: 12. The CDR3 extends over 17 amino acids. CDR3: CSVEDLRQGQLQETQYF. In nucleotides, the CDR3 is TGCAGCGTTGAAGATCTTCGGCAGGGACAGTTGCAAGAGACCCAGTACTTC. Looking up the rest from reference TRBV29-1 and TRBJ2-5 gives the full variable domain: SAVISQKPSRDICQRGTSLTIQCQVDSQVTMMFWYRQQPGQSLTLIATANQGSEATYESGFVIDKFPISRPNLTFSTLTVSNMSPEDSSIYLCSVEDLRQGQLQETQYFGPGTRLLVL.

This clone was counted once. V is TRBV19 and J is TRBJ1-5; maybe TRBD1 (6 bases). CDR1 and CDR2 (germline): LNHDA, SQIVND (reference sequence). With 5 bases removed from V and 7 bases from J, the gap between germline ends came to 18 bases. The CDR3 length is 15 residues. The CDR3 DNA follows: TGTGCCAGTAGTCCACGACGGCAGGGACAACAGCCCCAGCATTTT. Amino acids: CASSPRRQGQQPQHF.

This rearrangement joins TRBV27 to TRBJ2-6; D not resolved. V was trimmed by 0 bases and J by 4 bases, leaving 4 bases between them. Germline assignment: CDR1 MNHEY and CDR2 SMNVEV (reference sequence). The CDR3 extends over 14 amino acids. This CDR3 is CASSLSWGANVLTF. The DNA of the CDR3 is TGTGCCAGCAGTTTATCGTGGGGGGCCAACGTCCTGACTTTC.

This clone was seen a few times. CDR3 sequence: CASRDSTGPHGYTF. The CDR3 DNA is TGTGCCAGCAGGGACTCGACAGGGCCACATGGCTACACCTTC. V is TRBV2 and J is TRBJ1-2, with 7 bases lining up with TRBD1. J lost 6 bases, V lost 6 bases, and 10 bases had no gene match. The CDR3 is made up of 14 amino acids. Germline CDR1 is SNHLY and CDR2 is FYNNEI.

The CDR3 spells CASNSGSRYEQYF. The CDR3 DNA reads as TGTGCCAGCAATAGCGGGAGTCGGTACGAGCAGTACTTC. The chain is built from TRBV9 and TRBJ2-7; 9 nucleotides align to TRBD2. The CDR3 contains 13 residues. In germline, CDR1 is SGDLS, CDR2 YYNGEE. V shed 6 bases, J shed 4 bases, and the junction held 5 bases outside the gene matches. The full variable domain, in which reference TRBV9 and TRBJ2-7 provide the parts outside the CDR3, is DSGVTQTPKHLITATGQRVTLRCSPRSGDLSVYWYQQSLDQGLQFLIQYYNGEERAKGNILERFSAQQFPDLHSELNLSSLELGDSALYFCASNSGSRYEQYFGPGTRLTVT.

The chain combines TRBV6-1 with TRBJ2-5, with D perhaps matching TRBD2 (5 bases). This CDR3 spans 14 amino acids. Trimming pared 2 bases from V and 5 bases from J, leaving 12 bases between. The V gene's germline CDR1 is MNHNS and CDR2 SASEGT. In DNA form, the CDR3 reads TGTGCCAGCAGTGAACAACAGCCGGGGGAGACCCAGTACTTC. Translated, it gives CASSEQQPGETQYF.

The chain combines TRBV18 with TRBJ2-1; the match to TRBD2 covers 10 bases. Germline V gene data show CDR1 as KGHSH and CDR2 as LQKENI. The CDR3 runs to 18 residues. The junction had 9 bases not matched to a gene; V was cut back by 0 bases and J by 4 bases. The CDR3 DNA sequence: TGTGCCAGCTCACCACCGATCGCTCTAGCGGGAGCTTACAATGAGCAGTTCTTC. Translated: CASSPPIALAGAYNEQFF.

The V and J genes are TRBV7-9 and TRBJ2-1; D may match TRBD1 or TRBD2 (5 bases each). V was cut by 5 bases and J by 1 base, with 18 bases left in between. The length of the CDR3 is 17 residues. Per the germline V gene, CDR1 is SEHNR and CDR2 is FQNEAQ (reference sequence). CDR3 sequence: CASSPLRGEGSYNEQFF. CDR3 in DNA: TGTGCCAGCAGCCCACTACGAGGGGAAGGATCCTACAATGAGCAGTTCTTC.

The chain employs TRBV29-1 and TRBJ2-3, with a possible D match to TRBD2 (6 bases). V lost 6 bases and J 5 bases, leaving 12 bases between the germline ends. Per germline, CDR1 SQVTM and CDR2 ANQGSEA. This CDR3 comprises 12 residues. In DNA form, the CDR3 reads TGCAGCGTCATACTAGCCGGAGATACGCAGTATTTT. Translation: CSVILAGDTQYF.

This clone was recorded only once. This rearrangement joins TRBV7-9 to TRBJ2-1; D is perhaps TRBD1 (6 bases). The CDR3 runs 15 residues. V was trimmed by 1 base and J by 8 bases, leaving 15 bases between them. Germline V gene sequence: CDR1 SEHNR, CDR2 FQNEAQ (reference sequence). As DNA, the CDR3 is TGTGCCAGCAGCTTAGACGAGATTGAGGGGGATGAGCAGTTCTTC. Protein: CASSLDEIEGDEQFF.

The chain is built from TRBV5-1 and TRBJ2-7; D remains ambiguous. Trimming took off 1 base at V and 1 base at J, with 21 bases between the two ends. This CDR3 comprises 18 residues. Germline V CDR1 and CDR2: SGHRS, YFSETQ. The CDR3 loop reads CASSLRSALATESYEQYF. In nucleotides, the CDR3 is TGCGCCAGCAGCTTGAGGTCGGCACTCGCGACCGAGTCCTACGAGCAGTACTTC. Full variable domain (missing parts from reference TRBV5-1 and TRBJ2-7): KAGVTQTPRYLIKTRGQQVTLSCSPISGHRSVSWYQQTPGQGLQFLFEYFSETQRNKGNFPGRFSGRQFSNSRSEMNVSTLELGDSALYLCASSLRSALATESYEQYFGPGTRLTVT.

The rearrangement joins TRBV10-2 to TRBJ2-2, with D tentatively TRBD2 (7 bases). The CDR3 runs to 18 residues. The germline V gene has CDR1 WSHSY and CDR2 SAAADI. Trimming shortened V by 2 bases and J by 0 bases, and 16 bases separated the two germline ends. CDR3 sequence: CASSENTPGGANTGELFF. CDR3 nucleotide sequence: TGCGCCAGCAGTGAGAATACGCCGGGGGGCGCGAACACCGGGGAGCTGTTTTTT.

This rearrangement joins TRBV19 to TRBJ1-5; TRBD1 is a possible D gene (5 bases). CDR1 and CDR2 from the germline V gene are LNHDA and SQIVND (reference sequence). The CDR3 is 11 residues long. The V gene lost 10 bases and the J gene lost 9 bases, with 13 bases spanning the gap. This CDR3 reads CATGGGTPQHF. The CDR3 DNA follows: TGTGCCACTGGGGGAGGTACGCCCCAGCATTTT.

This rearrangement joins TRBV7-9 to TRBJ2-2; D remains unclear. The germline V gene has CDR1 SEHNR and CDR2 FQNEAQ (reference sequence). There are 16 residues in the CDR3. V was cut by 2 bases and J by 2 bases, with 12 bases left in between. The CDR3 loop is CASSLRGNANTGELFF. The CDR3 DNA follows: TGTGCCAGCAGCTTACGAGGAAACGCAAACACCGGGGAGCTGTTTTTT.